This TCR beta chain is from a study of T-cell reconstitution after alpha-beta-depleted transplantation in children (TCRdb year 2016). Study-wide context: Using TCR repertoire profiling, the study followed T-cell immune reconstitution in a quantitative way in children after TCRalphabeta/CD19-depleted allogeneic hematopoietic cell transplantation.

The library was made by PCR. The listed sequencing device is Illumina HiSeq 2500. To normalize quantification of the TCRbeta repertoire, the TCR libraries were built with molecular barcoding that relied on unique molecular identifiers. TCRdb applied fastp at Q25 and MiXCR to the public reads, then kept only in-frame beta chains. Here each entry gathers all rows of one CDR3 protein and keeps the most common genes and DNA. This sample comprises under 250,000 distinct CDR3 sequences, roughly a sixth of them detected only once. The ten largest account for around 45% of the sample. This sample's treatment or condition label indicates: allogeneic hematopoietic cell transplantation with graft depleted of TCRalphabeta T cells and CD19 B cells. Transplant recipients were children who received TCRalphabeta/CD19-depleted allogeneic hematopoietic cell grafts. To note about this clonotype: What antigen it recognizes has not been identified. One base away there is no much larger clone; base qualities are not given.

From the cysteine up to the phenylalanine, the CDR3 has a length of 16 residues. Only the CDR3 part of the read is kept: 48 bases, read in frame from the first base. Clipping removes 3 bases from V and 5 bases from J, with 5 as the unmatched junction base count. Results the study describes overall, beyond this receptor: The apparently early alphabetaT-cell count recovery about two months after transplant was reportedly dependent on only several hundred rapidly expanded clones derived from non-depleted graft cells. Hyperexpanded clone frequencies declined over subsequent months; after one year, T-cell counts and TCRbeta diversity were mostly attributed to newly produced T cells. The high TCRbeta diversity at day 60 in some patients was ascribed to recipient T cells and intrathymic progenitors that had survived conditioning.

The material was PBMCs, mostly from graft donor cells, obtained 360 days after TCRalphabeta/CD19-depleted stem cell transplant. The chain couples TRBV12-3 or TRBV12-4 to TRBJ2-5; TRBD2 agrees with 14 junctional bases. The sequence derives from a male patient aged 2 to 9 who had a stem cell transplant for acute lymphoblastic leukemia, so the T cells may come from the graft donor. The CDR3: CASSFQGLAGEETQYF. The DNA sequence follows: TGTGCCAGCAGTTTTCAGGGACTAGCGGGAGAGGAGACCCAGTACTTC.